Sequencing of this TCR beta chain was carried out in a study of T cell responses to AZD1222 COVID-19 vaccine. Study-level findings and limits: AZD1222 recipients seropositive at baseline numbered only 5 to 7. Possibly, clonal diversity was underestimated; donors were largely white British and included more females.

V lost 6 bases, J lost 8 bases, and 9 bases stayed unmatched. This CDR3 is built from 13 residues. Germline V gene sequence: CDR1 SGHAT, CDR2 FQNNGV. TCRdb's table, derived via immunoSEQ multiplex PCR, lists solely in-frame clones and lacks some. The table has roughly 120,000 clones, 80% to 95% seen once; the top ten hold approximately 2.7%. Remarks on this clone: Its target is unknown.

This clonotype was sampled from an adult who received the AZD1222 COVID-19 vaccine. The chain uses TRBV11-2 and TRBJ1-2; 7 positions match TRBD1. The sequencing used peripheral blood, collected 28 days after the second AZD1222 dose. CDR3 amino acids: CASSSGQVRGYTF. The CDR3 region has the DNA TGTGCCAGCAGTTCCGGACAGGTCAGAGGCTACACCTTC.